This TCR beta chain was recovered during a study of regulatory T cells in long-lasting Graves disease. Overall study results and limits: Persistent Graves' patients had lower TCR diversity than newly diagnosed ones.

Combining iRepertoire HTBI primers with Arm-PCR of CDR3 regions, the authors built TCR beta libraries. TCRdb fed the multiplex PCR reads into MiXCR, producing one record per CDR3 protein. Of about 530,000 distinct CDR3 sequences in the sample, about 16% were seen once. This clonotype has just a few counts. The antigen remains unidentified. As to time point: newly diagnosed GD, antithyroid drugs for less than 3 months. PBMC RNA was the source of the TCR library. The CDR3 spans 13 residues. V was trimmed by 4 bases and J by 6 bases, leaving 10 bases between them. Germline CDR1 and CDR2: SGHTA and FQGNSA. The same specimen was also included in a second study, on T cells in Graves' hyperthyroidism and ophthalmopathy.

Here the sequenced sample was peripheral blood mononuclear cells (PBMCs), taken at new diagnosis, from a patient treated with antithyroid drugs. The chain uses TRBV7-2 and TRBJ1-3; D gene ambiguous. The clonotype originates from a woman aged 35-60 years with Graves disease. This chain's CDR3 is CASSSQETNTIYF. Here the CDR3 DNA reads TGTGCCAGCAGCTCCCAGGAGACAAACACCATATATTTT.